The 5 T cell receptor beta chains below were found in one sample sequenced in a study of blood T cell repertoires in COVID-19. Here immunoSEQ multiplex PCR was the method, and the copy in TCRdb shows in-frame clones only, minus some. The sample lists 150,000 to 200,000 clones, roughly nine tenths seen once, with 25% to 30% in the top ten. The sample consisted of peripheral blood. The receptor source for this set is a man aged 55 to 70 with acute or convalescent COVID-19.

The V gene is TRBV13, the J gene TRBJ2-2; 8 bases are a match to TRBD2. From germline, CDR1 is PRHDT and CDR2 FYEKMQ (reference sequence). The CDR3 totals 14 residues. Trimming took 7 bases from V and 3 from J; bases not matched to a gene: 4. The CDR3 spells CASTTGGDTGELFF. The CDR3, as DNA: TGTGCCAGCACTACGGGGGGGGACACCGGGGAGCTGTTTTTT. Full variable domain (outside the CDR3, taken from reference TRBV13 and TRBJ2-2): AAGVIQSPRHLIKEKRETATLKCYPIPRHDTVYWYQQGPGQDPQFLISFYEKMQSDKGSIPDRFSAQQFSDYHSELNMSSLELGDSALYFCASTTGGDTGELFFGEGSRLTVL.

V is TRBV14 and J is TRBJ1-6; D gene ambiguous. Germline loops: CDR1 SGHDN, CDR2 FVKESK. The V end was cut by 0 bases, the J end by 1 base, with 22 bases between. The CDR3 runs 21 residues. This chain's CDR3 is CASSQDPRRSEAPSYNSPLHF. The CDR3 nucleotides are TGTGCCAGCAGCCAAGATCCTCGGAGATCGGAAGCCCCTTCCTATAATTCACCCCTCCACTTT.

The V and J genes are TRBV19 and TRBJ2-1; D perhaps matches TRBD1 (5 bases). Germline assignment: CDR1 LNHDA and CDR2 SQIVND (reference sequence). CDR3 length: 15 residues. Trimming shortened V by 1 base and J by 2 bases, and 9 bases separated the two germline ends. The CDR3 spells CASSIGGAAYNEQFF. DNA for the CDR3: TGTGCCAGTAGTATAGGGGGCGCCGCCTACAATGAGCAGTTCTTC.

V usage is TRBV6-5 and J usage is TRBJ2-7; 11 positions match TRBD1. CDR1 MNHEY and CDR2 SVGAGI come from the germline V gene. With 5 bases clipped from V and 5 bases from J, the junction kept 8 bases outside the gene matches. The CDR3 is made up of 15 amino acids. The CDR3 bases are TGTGCCAGCAGTACGGGGGACAGGGGGGGAAACGAGCAGTACTTC. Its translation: CASSTGDRGGNEQYF.

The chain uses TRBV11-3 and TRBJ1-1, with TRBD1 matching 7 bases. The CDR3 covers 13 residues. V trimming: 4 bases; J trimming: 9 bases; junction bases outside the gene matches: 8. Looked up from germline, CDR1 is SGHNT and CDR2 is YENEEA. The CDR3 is CASSSYRGEKAFF. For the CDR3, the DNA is TGTGCCAGCAGCTCATACAGGGGAGAGAAAGCTTTCTTT. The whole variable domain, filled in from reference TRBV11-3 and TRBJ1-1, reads EAGVVQSPRYKIIEKKQPVAFWCNPISGHNTLYWYLQNLGQGPELLIRYENEEAVDDSQLPKDRFSAERLKGVDSTLKIQPAELGDSAVYLCASSSYRGEKAFFGQGTRLTVV.